Listed below are T cell receptor beta chains from one sample, sequenced in a study of a mutant IDH1 vaccine in newly diagnosed glioma. The data were produced by immunoSEQ multiplex PCR, yet TCRdb's version contains in-frame clones alone and is incomplete. The sample holds about 35,000 clones, approximately 80% seen once. The specimen comprised peripheral blood mononuclear cells (PBMCs), sampled from a glioma patient treated with radiotherapy, temozolomide or both. Receptors were obtained from a man aged 45-65 years with glioma. Some clones in this sample may be carry-over from other donors' samples. Both conserved end residues are part of each CDR3. The D gene is left open where the match is weak. Clone size is shown for a subset of rows, as once, few, many or a class of expanded clone.

.	TRBV11-1	.	TRBJ1-1	CASSPSVGTTEAFF	TGTGCCAGCAGCCCTTCGGTAGGGACAACTGAAGCTTTCTTT
.	TRBV18	.	TRBJ2-2	CASSPGQNTGELFF	TGTGCCAGCTCACCAGGTCAGAACACCGGGGAGCTGTTTTTT
.	TRBV5-1	.	TRBJ2-3	CASSLTRKTDTQYF	TGCGCCAGCAGCCTTACTCGAAAGACAGATACGCAGTATTTT
.	TRBV19	.	TRBJ1-4	CASSIDPTTGLFF	TGTGCCAGTAGTATAGACCCGACGACAGGACTGTTTTTT
.	TRBV13	.	TRBJ1-2	CASSDRYSRPNYGYTF	TGTGCCAGCAGCGACCGATACAGCCGGCCTAACTATGGCTACACCTTC
TRBD1	TRBV30	.	TRBJ1-2	CACPPGQPHYGYTF	TGTGCCTGCCCACCGGGACAGCCCCACTATGGCTACACCTTC
TRBD1	TRBV19	once	TRBJ2-5	CASSGTDQETQYF	TGTGCCAGTAGTGGGACAGACCAAGAGACCCAGTACTTC
.	TRBV19	few	TRBJ1-5	CASSGQGRNQPQHF	TGTGCCAGTAGTGGGCAGGGAAGGAATCAGCCCCAACATTTT
.	TRBV30	once	TRBJ1-4	CAWTPAGQLNEKLFF	TGTGCCTGGACACCCGCCGGACAGCTTAATGAAAAACTGTTTTTT
.	TRBV5-1	.	TRBJ1-1	CASSLLMGNTEAFF	TGCGCCAGCAGCCTACTTATGGGGAACACTGAAGCTTTCTTT
TRBD1	TRBV6-1	.	TRBJ1-5	CASSGTGDNQPQHF	TGTGCCAGCAGCGGGACAGGGGATAATCAGCCCCAGCATTTT
.	TRBV5-5	once	TRBJ2-1	CASSPDPSSYNEQFF	TGTGCCAGCAGCCCAGACCCCAGCTCCTACAATGAGCAGTTCTTC
TRBD1	TRBV11-1	.	TRBJ1-1	CASSTTGGTEAFF	TGTGCCAGCAGCACTACAGGGGGAACTGAAGCTTTCTTT
.	TRBV6-1	.	TRBJ2-7	CASSDGQPFSYEQYF	TGTGCCAGCAGTGACGGTCAGCCTTTTTCCTACGAGCAGTACTTC
.	TRBV2	.	TRBJ2-2	CASSSRQSTGELFF	TGTGCCAGCAGTTCGCGACAGAGCACCGGGGAGCTGTTTTTT
.	TRBV5-4	.	TRBJ1-4	CASSLSGDKEKLFF	TGTGCCAGCAGCTTGTCCGGGGACAAGGAAAAACTGTTTTTT
.	TRBV5-1	.	TRBJ2-5	CASNALSGGGETQYF	TGCGCCAGCAACGCCCTTAGCGGAGGCGGAGAGACCCAGTACTTC
TRBD1	TRBV5-1	.	TRBJ2-3	CASSLAPGQTTDTQYF	TGCGCCAGCAGCTTGGCCCCGGGACAGACCACAGATACGCAGTATTTT
.	TRBV4-2	once	TRBJ2-2	CASSQEERLPNTGELFF	TGTGCCAGCAGCCAAGAGGAACGGCTCCCGAACACCGGGGAGCTGTTTTTT
.	TRBV28	.	TRBJ2-7	CASSLGVQGKDEQYF	TGTGCCAGCAGTTTAGGTGTCCAGGGCAAGGACGAGCAGTACTTC
.	TRBV4-1	few	TRBJ1-2	CASSQGDGEVGYTF	TGCGCCAGCAGCCAAGGGGACGGGGAGGTGGGCTACACCTTC
.	TRBV6-1	.	TRBJ2-7	CASSVASYEQYF	TGTGCCAGCAGTGTCGCCAGCTACGAGCAGTACTTC
TRBD1	TRBV9	.	TRBJ2-7	CASSRQGSREQYF	TGTGCCAGCAGCCGACAGGGGTCGAGGGAGCAGTACTTC
TRBD1	TRBV5-1	.	TRBJ1-3	CASSVSGQGRNTIYF	TGCGCCAGCAGCGTATCGGGACAGGGAAGAAACACCATATATTTT
TRBD1	TRBV15	.	TRBJ1-6	CATSPGDSNSPLHF	TGTGCCACCAGCCCCGGGGACAGTAATTCACCCCTCCACTTT
TRBD1	TRBV2	.	TRBJ2-7	CASTLDRDYEQYF	TGTGCCAGCACCCTTGACAGGGATTACGAGCAGTACTTC
.	TRBV19	.	TRBJ2-6	CASIPAQGDSGANVLTF	TGTGCCAGTATCCCAGCCCAGGGAGACTCTGGGGCCAACGTCCTGACTTTC
.	TRBV7-9	.	TRBJ2-5	CASSSYQGRETQYF	TGTGCCAGCAGCTCATACCAGGGGAGGGAGACCCAGTACTTC
.	TRBV15	hyperexpanded	TRBJ2-2	CATSREAGATGELFF	TGTGCCACCAGCAGAGAGGCAGGGGCCACCGGGGAGCTGTTTTTT
TRBD2	TRBV5-1	.	TRBJ2-3	CASSSHTSGMVDTQYF	TGCGCCAGCAGCTCGCATACTAGCGGGATGGTGGATACGCAGTATTTT
.	TRBV7-2	.	TRBJ2-7	CASSLISDEQYF	TGTGCCAGCAGCTTAATCTCGGACGAGCAGTACTTC
.	TRBV7-6	medium-sized	TRBJ2-1	CASSPGNEQFF	TGTGCCAGCAGCCCAGGAAATGAGCAGTTCTTC
.	TRBV29-1	once	TRBJ2-5	CSVLFQETQYF	TGCAGCGTTTTGTTCCAAGAGACCCAGTACTTC
.	TRBV7-2	.	TRBJ2-2	CASSPQNRRGGELFF	TGTGCCAGCAGCCCCCAAAACCGGAGGGGCGGGGAGCTGTTTTTT
.	TRBV6-5	.	TRBJ2-2	CASSYYLANTGELFF	TGTGCCAGCAGTTATTACCTAGCGAACACCGGGGAGCTGTTTTTT
TRBD1	TRBV19	.	TRBJ2-2	CASSTRDRVGELFF	TGTGCCAGTAGTACCCGGGACAGGGTGGGGGAGCTGTTTTTT
TRBD1	TRBV11-2	.	TRBJ1-1	CASSFGQGARDDRLEAFF	TGTGCCAGCAGCTTCGGACAGGGGGCTCGCGACGACAGACTAGAAGCTTTCTTT
.	TRBV19	once	TRBJ2-1	CASTKDLLSSYNEQFF	TGTGCCAGCACGAAGGACTTGTTGAGCTCCTACAATGAGCAGTTCTTC
.	TRBV2	few	TRBJ1-1	CASSGQVNTEAFF	TGTGCCAGCAGTGGACAGGTGAACACTGAAGCTTTCTTT
TRBD1	TRBV11-2	few	TRBJ1-4	CACSGTGVEKLFF	TGTGCGTGTTCGGGGACAGGGGTTGAAAAACTGTTTTTT
.	TRBV15	.	TRBJ2-5	CATSRVGETQYF	TGTGCCACCAGCAGAGTAGGAGAGACCCAGTACTTC
TRBD1	TRBV19	few	TRBJ1-1	CASSALRGDTEAFF	TGTGCCAGTAGTGCACTCAGGGGGGACACTGAAGCTTTCTTT
TRBD1	TRBV30	.	TRBJ1-6	CASTGTGGASYNSPLHF	TGTGCCTCCACCGGAACAGGGGGCGCCTCCTATAATTCACCCCTCCACTTT
.	TRBV2	once	TRBJ2-7	CATSTSVWDEQYF	TGTGCCACCTCGACCTCCGTTTGGGACGAGCAGTACTTC
TRBD2	TRBV6-1	.	TRBJ2-7	CASIIAGGPHEQYF	TGTGCCAGCATTATAGCGGGAGGGCCCCACGAGCAGTACTTC
.	TRBV6-1	.	TRBJ1-2	CASSDNYYGYTF	TGTGCCAGCAGTGACAATTACTATGGCTACACCTTC
.	TRBV11-3	.	TRBJ1-3	CASRPDSSNTIYF	TGTGCCAGCAGACCAGACAGCTCCAACACCATATATTTT
.	TRBV16	.	TRBJ1-1	CASSPDLGTEAFF	TGTGCCAGCAGTCCCGATTTGGGGACTGAAGCTTTCTTT
.	TRBV5-4	.	TRBJ2-7	CASSLDGGSYEQYF	TGTGCCAGCAGCTTGGACGGAGGATCCTACGAGCAGTACTTC
.	TRBV5-4	.	TRBJ2-2	CASRMERNTGELFF	TGTGCCAGCAGGATGGAGCGGAACACCGGGGAGCTGTTTTTT